This entry concerns a single TCR beta chain. This sample was included in a study of blood T cell repertoires in COVID-19. The overall study: Sites across the United States, Italy and Spain contributed samples from acute and convalescent COVID-19. From T cells, B-cell-depleted T cells, or PBMCs came the material, which was cDNA or gDNA.

V lost 9 bases to trimming and J lost 4 bases; unmatched junction nucleotides: 4. There are 13 residues in the CDR3. CDR1 KGHDR and CDR2 SFDVKD come from the germline V gene. Method: immunoSEQ multiplex PCR; TCRdb's copy keeps in-frame clones and lacks some. The data hold some 140,000 clones, with about 76% observed a single time. The receptor comes from a woman aged 55-69 years with active or convalescent COVID-19. The rearrangement joins TRBV24-1 to TRBJ2-1; 8 bases match TRBD1. Input material: peripheral blood. The CDR3 loop reads CATRDRLYNEQFF. In nucleotides, the CDR3 is TGTGCCACCCGGGACAGGTTGTACAATGAGCAGTTCTTC.